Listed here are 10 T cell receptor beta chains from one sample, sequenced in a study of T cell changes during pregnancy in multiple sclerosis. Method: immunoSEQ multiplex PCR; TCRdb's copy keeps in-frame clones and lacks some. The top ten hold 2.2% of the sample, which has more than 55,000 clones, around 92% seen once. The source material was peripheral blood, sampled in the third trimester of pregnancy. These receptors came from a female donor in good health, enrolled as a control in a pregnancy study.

The CDR3 loop reads CASTAGREEFF. Here the CDR3 DNA reads TGTGCCAGCACCGCTGGACGGGAAGAGTTCTTC. The chain uses TRBV28 and TRBJ2-1; perhaps TRBD2 as D (5 bases). Germline lookup yields CDR1 MDHEN and CDR2 SYDVKM. The V end lost 7 bases, the J end lost 14 bases, and 15 bases lay between the germline ends. This CDR3 has 11 residues. The full variable domain, rest sourced from reference TRBV28 and TRBJ2-1, is DVKVTQSSRYLVKRTGEKVFLECVQDMDHENMFWYRQDPGLGLRLIYFSYDVKMKEKGDIPEGYSVSREKKERFSLILESASTNQTSMYLCASTAGREEFFGPGTRLTVL.

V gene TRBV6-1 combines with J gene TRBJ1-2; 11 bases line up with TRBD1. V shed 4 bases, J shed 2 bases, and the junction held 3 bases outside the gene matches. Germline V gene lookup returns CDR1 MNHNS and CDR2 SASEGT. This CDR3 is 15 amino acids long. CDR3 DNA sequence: TGTGCCAGCAGTGCGGGACAGGGGGGAAACTATGGCTACACCTTC. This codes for CASSAGQGGNYGYTF.

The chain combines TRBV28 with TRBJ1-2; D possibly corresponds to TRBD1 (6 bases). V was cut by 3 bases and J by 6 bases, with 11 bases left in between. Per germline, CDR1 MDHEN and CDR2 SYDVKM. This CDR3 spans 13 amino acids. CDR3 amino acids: CASSFPEGDGYTF. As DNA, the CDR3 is TGTGCCAGCAGTTTTCCAGAGGGGGATGGCTACACCTTC.

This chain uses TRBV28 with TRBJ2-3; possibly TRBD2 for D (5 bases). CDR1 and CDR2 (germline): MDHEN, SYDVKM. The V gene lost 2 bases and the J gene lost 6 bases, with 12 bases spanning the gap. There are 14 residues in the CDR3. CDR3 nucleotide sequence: TGTGCCAGCAGTTTAGTGGGAGATCGTGATACGCAGTATTTT. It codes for CASSLVGDRDTQYF.

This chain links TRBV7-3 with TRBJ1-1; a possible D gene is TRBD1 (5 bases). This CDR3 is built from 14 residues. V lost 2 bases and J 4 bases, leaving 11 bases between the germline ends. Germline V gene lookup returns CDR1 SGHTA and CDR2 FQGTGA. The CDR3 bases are TGTGCCAGCAGCTTAGGTCGGGGGAGCACTGAAGCTTTCTTT. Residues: CASSLGRGSTEAFF.

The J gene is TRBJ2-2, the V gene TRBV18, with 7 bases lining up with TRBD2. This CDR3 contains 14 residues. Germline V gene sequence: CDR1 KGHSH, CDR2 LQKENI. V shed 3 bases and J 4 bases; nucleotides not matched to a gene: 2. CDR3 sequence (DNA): TGTGCCAGCTCACCGGGAGGGTCCACCGGGGAGCTGTTTTTT. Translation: CASSPGGSTGELFF.

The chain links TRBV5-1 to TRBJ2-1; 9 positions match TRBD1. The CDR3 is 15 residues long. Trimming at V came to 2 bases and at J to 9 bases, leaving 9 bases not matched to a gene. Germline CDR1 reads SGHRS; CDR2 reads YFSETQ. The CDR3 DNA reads TGCGCCAGCAGCTTTCAGGGGACAGGGTCGGGTGAGCAGTTCTTC. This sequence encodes CASSFQGTGSGEQFF.

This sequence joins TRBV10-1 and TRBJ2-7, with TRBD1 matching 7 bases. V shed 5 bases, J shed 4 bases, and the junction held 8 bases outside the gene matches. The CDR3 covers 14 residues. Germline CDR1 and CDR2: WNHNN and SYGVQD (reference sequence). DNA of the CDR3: TGCGCCAGCAGTCGAACCGACAGGGCTTACGAGCAGTACTTC. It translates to CASSRTDRAYEQYF.

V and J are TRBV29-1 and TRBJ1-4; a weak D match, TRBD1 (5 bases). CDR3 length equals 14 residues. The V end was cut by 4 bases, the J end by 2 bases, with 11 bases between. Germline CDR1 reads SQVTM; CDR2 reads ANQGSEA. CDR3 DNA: TGCAGCGTTGGAACGGCAGGGACTAATGAAAAACTGTTTTTT. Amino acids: CSVGTAGTNEKLFF.

This CDR3 reads CASSPGVSNQPQHF. CDR3 DNA: TGTGCCAGTAGTCCAGGGGTAAGCAATCAGCCCCAGCATTTT. The rearrangement links TRBV19 to TRBJ1-5, with D tentatively TRBD1 (6 bases). This CDR3 has 14 amino acids. Trimming removed 5 bases from V and 1 base from J, with 9 bases in between. CDR1 and CDR2 from the germline V gene are LNHDA and SQIVND (reference sequence).